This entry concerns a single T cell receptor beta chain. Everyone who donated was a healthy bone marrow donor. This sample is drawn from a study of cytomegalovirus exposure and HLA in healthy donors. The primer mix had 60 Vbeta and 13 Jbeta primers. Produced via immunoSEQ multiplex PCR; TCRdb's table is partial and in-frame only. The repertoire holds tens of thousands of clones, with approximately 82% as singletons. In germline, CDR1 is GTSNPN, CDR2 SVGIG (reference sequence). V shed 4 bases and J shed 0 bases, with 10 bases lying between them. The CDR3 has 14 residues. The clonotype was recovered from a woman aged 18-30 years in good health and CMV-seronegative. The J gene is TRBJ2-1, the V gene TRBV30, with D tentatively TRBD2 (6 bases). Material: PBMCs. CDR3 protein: CAWNLARSYNEQFF. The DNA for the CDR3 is TGTGCCTGGAACCTAGCGCGCTCCTACAATGAGCAGTTCTTC.